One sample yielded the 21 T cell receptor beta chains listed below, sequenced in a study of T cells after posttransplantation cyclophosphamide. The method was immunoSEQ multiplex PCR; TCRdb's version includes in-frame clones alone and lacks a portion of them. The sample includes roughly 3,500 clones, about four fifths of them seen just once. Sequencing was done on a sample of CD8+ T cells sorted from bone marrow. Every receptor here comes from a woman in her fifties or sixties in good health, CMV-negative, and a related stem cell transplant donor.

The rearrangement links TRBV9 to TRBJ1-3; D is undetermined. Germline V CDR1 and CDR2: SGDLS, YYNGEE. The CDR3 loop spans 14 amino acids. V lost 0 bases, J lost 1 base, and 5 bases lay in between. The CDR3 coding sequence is TGTGCCAGCAGCGTAGCAGGTTCTGGAAACACCATATATTTT. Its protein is CASSVAGSGNTIYF. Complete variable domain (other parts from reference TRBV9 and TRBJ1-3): DSGVTQTPKHLITATGQRVTLRCSPRSGDLSVYWYQQSLDQGLQFLIQYYNGEERAKGNILERFSAQQFPDLHSELNLSSLELGDSALYFCASSVAGSGNTIYFGEGSWLTVV.

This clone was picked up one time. The CDR3 coding sequence is TGTGCCATTTCCGGCCAGGGGATACAAGAGACCCAGTACTTC. Its protein is CAISGQGIQETQYF. This chain links TRBV10-3 with TRBJ2-5; possible D gene TRBD1, 6 bases. V lost 9 bases to trimming and J lost 2 bases, with 16 bases between them. Germline CDR1 and CDR2: ENHRY and SYGVKD. The CDR3 is made up of 14 amino acids.

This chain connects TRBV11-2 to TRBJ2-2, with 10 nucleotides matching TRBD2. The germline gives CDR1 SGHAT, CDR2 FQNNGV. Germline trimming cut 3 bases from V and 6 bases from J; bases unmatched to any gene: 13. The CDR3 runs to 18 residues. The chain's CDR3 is CASSLLGASGSGAGELFF. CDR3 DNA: TGTGCCAGCAGCTTGCTGGGAGCTAGCGGGAGTGGGGCCGGGGAGCTGTTTTTT.

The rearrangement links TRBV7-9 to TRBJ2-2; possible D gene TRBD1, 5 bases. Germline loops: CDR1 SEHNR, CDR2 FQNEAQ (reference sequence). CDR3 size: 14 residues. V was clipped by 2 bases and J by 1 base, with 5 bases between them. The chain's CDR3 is CASSLRGNTGELFF. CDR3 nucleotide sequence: TGTGCCAGCAGCTTAAGGGGGAACACCGGGGAGCTGTTTTTT.

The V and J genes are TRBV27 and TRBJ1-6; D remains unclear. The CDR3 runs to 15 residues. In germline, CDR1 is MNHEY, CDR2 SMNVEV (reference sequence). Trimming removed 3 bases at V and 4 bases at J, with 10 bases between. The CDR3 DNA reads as TGTGCCAGCAGTTTGGAGGGAATTTATAATTCACCCCTCCACTTT. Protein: CASSLEGIYNSPLHF.

The CDR3 region has the DNA TGTGCCAGCAGCCTGGGACAGAATAACTATGGCTACACCTTC. Translation gives CASSLGQNNYGYTF. V gene TRBV7-9 combines with J gene TRBJ1-2, with 7 nucleotides matching TRBD1. CDR1 is SEHNR and CDR2 is FQNEAQ in the germline V gene (reference sequence). The CDR3 spans 14 residues. The J segment lost 1 base and the V segment lost 5 bases, leaving 4 bases of the junction unmatched.

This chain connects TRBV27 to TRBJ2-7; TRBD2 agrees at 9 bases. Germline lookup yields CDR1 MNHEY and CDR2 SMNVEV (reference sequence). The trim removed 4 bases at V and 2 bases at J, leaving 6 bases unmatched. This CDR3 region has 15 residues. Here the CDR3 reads CASSSGSGGTYEQYF. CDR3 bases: TGTGCCAGCAGTTCGGGTAGCGGGGGAACCTACGAGCAGTACTTC.

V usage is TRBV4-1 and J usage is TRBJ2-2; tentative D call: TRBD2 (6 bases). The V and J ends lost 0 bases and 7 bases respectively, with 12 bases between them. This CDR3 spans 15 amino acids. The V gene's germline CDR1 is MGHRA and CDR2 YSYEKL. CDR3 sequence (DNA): TGCGCCAGCAGCCAAGAAGAACTAGCCGTCGGGGAGCTGTTTTTT. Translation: CASSQEELAVGELFF.

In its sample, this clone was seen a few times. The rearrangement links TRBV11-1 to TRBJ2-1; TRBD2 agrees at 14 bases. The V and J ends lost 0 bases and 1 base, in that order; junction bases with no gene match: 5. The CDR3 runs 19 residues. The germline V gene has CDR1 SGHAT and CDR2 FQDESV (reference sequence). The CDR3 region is CASSLAGGLAGVSYNEQFF. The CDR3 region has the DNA TGTGCCAGCAGCTTAGCGGGGGGACTAGCGGGAGTGTCCTACAATGAGCAGTTCTTC.

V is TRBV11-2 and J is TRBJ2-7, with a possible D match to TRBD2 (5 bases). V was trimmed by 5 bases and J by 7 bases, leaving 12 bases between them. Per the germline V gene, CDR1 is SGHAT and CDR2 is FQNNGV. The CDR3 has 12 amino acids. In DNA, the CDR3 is TGTGCCAGCAGCGTAAATTGGGAGGAGCAGTACTTC. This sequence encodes CASSVNWEEQYF.

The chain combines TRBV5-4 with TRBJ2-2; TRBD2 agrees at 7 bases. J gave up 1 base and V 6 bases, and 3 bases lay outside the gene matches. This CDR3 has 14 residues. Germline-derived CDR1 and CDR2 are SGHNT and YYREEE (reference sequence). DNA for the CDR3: TGTGCCAGCAATTGGGGGGGGAACACCGGGGAGCTGTTTTTT. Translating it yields CASNWGGNTGELFF.

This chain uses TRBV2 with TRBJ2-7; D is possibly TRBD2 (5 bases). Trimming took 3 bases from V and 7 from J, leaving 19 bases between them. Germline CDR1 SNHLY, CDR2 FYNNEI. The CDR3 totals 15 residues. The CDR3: CASSDLWASGGEQYV. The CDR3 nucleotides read TGTGCCAGCAGTGATTTATGGGCCAGCGGTGGGGAGCAGTACGTC.

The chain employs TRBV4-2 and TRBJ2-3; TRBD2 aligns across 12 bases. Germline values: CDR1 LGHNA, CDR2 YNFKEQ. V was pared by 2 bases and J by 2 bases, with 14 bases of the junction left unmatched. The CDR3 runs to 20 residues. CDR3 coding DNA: TGTGCCAGCAGCCAAACGCCTAGACTAGCGGGGGCCGTTCCCACAGATACGCAGTATTTT. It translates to CASSQTPRLAGAVPTDTQYF.

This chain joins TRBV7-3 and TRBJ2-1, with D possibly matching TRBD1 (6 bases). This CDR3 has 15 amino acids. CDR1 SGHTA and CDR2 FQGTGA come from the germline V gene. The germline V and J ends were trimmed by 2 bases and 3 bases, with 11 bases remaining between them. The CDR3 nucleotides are TGTGCCAGCAGCTTAGGGGCAGGGGACTACAATGAGCAGTTCTTC. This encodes CASSLGAGDYNEQFF.

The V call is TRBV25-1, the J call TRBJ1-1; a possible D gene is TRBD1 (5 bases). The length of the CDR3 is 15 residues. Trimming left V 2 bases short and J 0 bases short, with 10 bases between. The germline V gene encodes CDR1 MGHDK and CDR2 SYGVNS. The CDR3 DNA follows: TGTGCCAGCAGTGAAGGTCGGGGGTTGAACACTGAAGCTTTCTTT. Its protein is CASSEGRGLNTEAFF.

The CDR3 spells CASLAGGPPYF. CDR3 coding DNA: TGTGCCAGTTTAGCGGGAGGCCCCCCGTATTTT. V is TRBV6-6 and J is TRBJ2-3; 10 bases line up with TRBD2. The CDR3 is 11 residues long. The ends lost 9 bases at V and 14 bases at J; junction bases unmatched: 8. Germline loops: CDR1 MNHNY, CDR2 SVGAGI (reference sequence).

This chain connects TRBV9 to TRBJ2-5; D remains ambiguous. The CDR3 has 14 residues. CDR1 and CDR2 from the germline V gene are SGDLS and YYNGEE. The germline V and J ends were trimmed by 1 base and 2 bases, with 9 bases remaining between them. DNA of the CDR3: TGTGCCAGCAGCGTAACGGCAGGTCAAGAGACCCAGTACTTC. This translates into CASSVTAGQETQYF.

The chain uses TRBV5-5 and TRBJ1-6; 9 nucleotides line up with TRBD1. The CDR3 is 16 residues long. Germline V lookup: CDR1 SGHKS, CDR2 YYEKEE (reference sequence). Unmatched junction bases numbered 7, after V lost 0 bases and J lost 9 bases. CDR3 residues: CASSLAWTGDTSPLHF. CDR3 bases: TGTGCCAGCAGCTTGGCCTGGACAGGGGATACTTCACCCCTCCACTTT.

This CDR3 reads CASSLRVGANYGYTF. CDR3 nucleotides: TGTGCCAGCAGCCTTCGGGTGGGGGCGAACTATGGCTACACCTTC. The V and J genes are TRBV11-3 and TRBJ1-2; a possible D gene is TRBD1 (6 bases). Trimming left V 5 bases short and J 2 bases short, with 15 bases between. CDR1 and CDR2 (germline): SGHNT, YENEEA. The CDR3 is 15 amino acids.

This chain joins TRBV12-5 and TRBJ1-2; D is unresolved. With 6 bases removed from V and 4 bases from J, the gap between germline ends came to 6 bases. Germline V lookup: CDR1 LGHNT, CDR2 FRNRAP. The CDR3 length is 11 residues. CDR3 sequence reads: CASGTTYGYTF. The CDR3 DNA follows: TGTGCTAGTGGGACTACCTATGGCTACACCTTC.

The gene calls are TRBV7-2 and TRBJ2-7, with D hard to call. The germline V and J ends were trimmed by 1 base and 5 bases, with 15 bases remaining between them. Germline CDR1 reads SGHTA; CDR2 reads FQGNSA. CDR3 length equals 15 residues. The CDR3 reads CASSLDPRWSHEQYF. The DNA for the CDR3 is TGTGCCAGCAGCTTAGATCCGCGTTGGTCCCACGAGCAGTACTTC.